These T cell receptor beta chains were read from a single sample in a study of cytomegalovirus exposure and HLA in healthy donors. TCRdb's copy holds only in-frame clones and misses some; the assay was immunoSEQ multiplex PCR. Of about 180,000 clones listed, over 70% are singletons. Sequencing was done on a sample of PBMCs. The receptors come from a woman in her thirties in good health and CMV-seronegative. The conserved cysteine and the conserved F or W are not part of the CDR3 here. The order of the fields is CDR3 protein, V gene.

cdr3_aa: ASSFYPF
v_call: TRBV11-2

cdr3_aa: ASGLGASGSLDTQY
v_call: TRBV12-5

cdr3_aa: ASSFSRPAGNTIY
v_call: TRBV28

cdr3_aa: ASSYGAGLELF
v_call: TRBV6-5

cdr3_aa: ASRQTGGPGELF
v_call: TRBV13

cdr3_aa: ASSSQGVGGYT
v_call: TRBV28

cdr3_aa: SAPPSGNEQF
v_call: TRBV29-1

cdr3_aa: ASSYPQGAVSNTEAF
v_call: TRBV5-1

cdr3_aa: ASSASGGGTDTQY
v_call: TRBV9

cdr3_aa: ASSLLRETQY
v_call: TRBV7-2

cdr3_aa: ASSVVGGAETQY
v_call: TRBV9

cdr3_aa: ANRLAGGEQF
v_call: TRBV11-2

cdr3_aa: ASSFGTYEQY
v_call: TRBV7-2

cdr3_aa: ASSQEHQTMQETQY
v_call: TRBV4-3

cdr3_aa: ASRYTGGSGYT
v_call: TRBV27

cdr3_aa: ASTHRETQY
v_call: TRBV5-4

cdr3_aa: ASSSRTGNTEAF
v_call: TRBV28

cdr3_aa: SSSLETGGATYEQY
v_call: TRBV7-9

cdr3_aa: ASSQGEGLAGSETQY
v_call: TRBV4-1

cdr3_aa: ASSSWGAGEETQY
v_call: TRBV7-9

cdr3_aa: ASSQDLGGNQPQH
v_call: TRBV4-2

cdr3_aa: ASSALPNYEQY
v_call: TRBV2

cdr3_aa: SVGQLSETQY
v_call: TRBV29-1

cdr3_aa: ASSLIGEETEAF
v_call: TRBV6-5

cdr3_aa: ATSSSKIIQGAEKLF
v_call: TRBV15

cdr3_aa: SGILLGGAQETQY
v_call: TRBV29-1

cdr3_aa: ASSDQYRKANYGYT
v_call: TRBV2

cdr3_aa: ASSLKGYSSYNEQF
v_call: TRBV5-6

cdr3_aa: ASSLSGTENSPLH
v_call: TRBV5-5

cdr3_aa: ASSLTGRGNYGYT
v_call: TRBV28

cdr3_aa: ASSLDRVSYNEQF
v_call: TRBV27

cdr3_aa: ASSLPSTAYNEQF
v_call: TRBV28

cdr3_aa: ASTQDSTTSGNTIY
v_call: TRBV28

cdr3_aa: ASSGTSGRAMGDTQY
v_call: TRBV5-1

cdr3_aa: ASSKISTADTQY
v_call: TRBV9